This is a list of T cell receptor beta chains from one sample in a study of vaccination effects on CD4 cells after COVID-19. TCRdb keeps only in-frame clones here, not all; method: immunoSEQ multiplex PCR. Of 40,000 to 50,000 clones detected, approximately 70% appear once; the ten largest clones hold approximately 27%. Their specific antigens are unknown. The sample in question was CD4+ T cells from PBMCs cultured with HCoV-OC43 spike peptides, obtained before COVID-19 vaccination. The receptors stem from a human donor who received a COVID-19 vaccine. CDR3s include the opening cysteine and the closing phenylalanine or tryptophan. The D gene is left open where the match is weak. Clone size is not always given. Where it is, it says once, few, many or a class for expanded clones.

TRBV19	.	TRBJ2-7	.	CASSWAGGAYEQYF	TGTGCCAGTAGTTGGGCAGGGGGGGCCTACGAGCAGTACTTC
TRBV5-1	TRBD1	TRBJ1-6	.	CASSLGQGELWGNSPLHF	TGCGCCAGCAGCTTGGGACAGGGAGAATTGTGGGGTAATTCACCCCTCCACTTT
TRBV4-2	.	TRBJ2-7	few	CASSQDRYEQYF	TGTGCCAGCAGCCAAGATCGCTACGAGCAGTACTTC
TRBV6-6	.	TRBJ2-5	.	CASSLLVSARKETQYF	TGTGCCAGCAGCTTACTAGTAAGCGCCAGAAAAGAGACCCAGTACTTC
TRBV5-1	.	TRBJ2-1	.	CASSLDSGSHNEQFF	TGCGCCAGCAGCTTGGATTCTGGGTCCCACAATGAGCAGTTCTTC
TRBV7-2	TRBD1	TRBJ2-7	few	CASSLIFTGTGGYEQYF	TGTGCCAGCAGCCTAATTTTTACCGGGACAGGGGGCTACGAGCAGTACTTC
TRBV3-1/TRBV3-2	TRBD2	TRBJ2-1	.	CASSRTSGGGNEQFF	TGTGCCAGCAGCCGAACTAGCGGGGGGGGGAATGAGCAGTTCTTC
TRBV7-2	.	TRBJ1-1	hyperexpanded	CASSFARRSEAFF	TGTGCCAGCAGCTTCGCACGGAGGTCTGAAGCTTTCTTT
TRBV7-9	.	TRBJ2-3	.	CASSMEGRKTDTQYF	TGTGCCAGCAGCATGGAGGGCCGAAAAACAGATACGCAGTATTTT
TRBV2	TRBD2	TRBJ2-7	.	CASRGLAGLSEQYF	TGTGCCAGCAGGGGACTAGCGGGACTATCCGAGCAGTACTTC
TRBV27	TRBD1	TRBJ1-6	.	CASSLQGADNSPLHF	TGTGCCAGCAGTTTGCAGGGGGCAGATAATTCACCCCTCCACTTT
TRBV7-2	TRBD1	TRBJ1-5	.	CASSLGGGGQGRWPQHF	TGTGCCAGCAGCTTAGGGGGGGGAGGACAGGGGAGATGGCCCCAGCATTTT
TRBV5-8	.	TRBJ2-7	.	CASSLAEVWQGQVEQYF	TGTGCCAGCAGCTTGGCCGAGGTTTGGCAGGGCCAGGTCGAGCAGTACTTC
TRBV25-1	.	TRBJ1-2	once	CASSEYRGYGYTF	TGTGCCAGCAGTGAATACAGAGGGTATGGCTACACCTTC
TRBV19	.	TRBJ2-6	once	CASSPTSHVSGANVLTF	TGTGCCAGTAGTCCGACCTCCCATGTCTCTGGGGCCAACGTCCTGACTTTC
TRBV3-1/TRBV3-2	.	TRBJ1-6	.	CASRNWNNSPLHF	TGTGCCAGCAGAAATTGGAATAATTCACCCCTCCACTTT
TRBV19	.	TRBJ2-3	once	CASSPRQGGGFSDTQYF	TGTGCCAGTAGCCCTAGGCAGGGAGGAGGGTTTTCAGATACGCAGTATTTT
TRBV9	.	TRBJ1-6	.	CASSPGAGSPLHF	TGTGCCAGTTCCCCGGGGGCCGGTTCACCCCTCCACTTT
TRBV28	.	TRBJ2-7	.	CAISSWRESYEQYF	TGTGCCATATCCTCTTGGAGGGAGAGTTATGAGCAGTACTTC
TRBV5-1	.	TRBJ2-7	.	CASSLDTYEQYF	TGCGCCAGCAGCTTGGACACCTACGAGCAGTACTTC
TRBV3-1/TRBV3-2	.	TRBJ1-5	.	CASSLGWDIGNQPQHF	TGTGCCAGCAGCCTCGGATGGGACATCGGCAATCAGCCCCAGCATTTT
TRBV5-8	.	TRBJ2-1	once	CASSLLEGRLNEQFF	TGTGCCAGCAGCTTGCTGGAGGGCCGGCTCAATGAGCAGTTCTTC
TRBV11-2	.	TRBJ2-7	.	CASSLPGSSGGEQYF	TGTGCCAGCAGCCTACCAGGGTCGTCTGGGGGCGAGCAGTACTTC
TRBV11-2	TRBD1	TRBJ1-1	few	CASRGQGHGEAFF	TGTGCCAGCAGAGGACAGGGCCACGGTGAAGCTTTCTTT
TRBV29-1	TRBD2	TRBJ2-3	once	CSVAGSASGEGSTDTQYF	TGCAGCGTTGCGGGGTCGGCTAGCGGGGAGGGGAGCACAGATACGCAGTATTTT
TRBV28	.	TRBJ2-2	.	CASQRELGELFF	TGTGCCAGCCAACGAGAACTCGGGGAGCTGTTTTTT
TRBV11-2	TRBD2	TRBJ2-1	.	CASISGTSLNEQFF	TGTGCCAGCATCTCCGGGACTAGCTTGAATGAGCAGTTCTTC
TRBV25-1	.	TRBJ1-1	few	CASSPDGNTEAFF	TGTGCCAGCAGCCCTGACGGGAACACTGAAGCTTTCTTT
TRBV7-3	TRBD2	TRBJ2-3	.	CASSPSAGGLNTQYF	TGTGCCAGCAGTCCTTCGGCGGGGGGGCTTAATACGCAGTATTTT
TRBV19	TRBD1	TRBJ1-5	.	CASSGGQVHNQPQHF	TGTGCCAGTAGTGGGGGACAGGTGCATAATCAGCCCCAGCATTTT
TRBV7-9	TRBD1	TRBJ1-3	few	CASSSLTGRNSGNTIYF	TGTGCCAGCAGCTCCCTGACAGGGAGGAACTCTGGAAACACCATATATTTT
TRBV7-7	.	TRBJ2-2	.	CASSLTNTGELFF	TGTGCTAGCAGTCTAACGAACACCGGGGAGCTGTTTTTT
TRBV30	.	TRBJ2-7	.	CAWSVETKFAYEQYF	TGTGCCTGGAGCGTCGAAACAAAGTTCGCCTACGAGCAGTACTTC
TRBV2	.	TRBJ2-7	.	CASSVRVESYEQYF	TGTGCCAGCAGTGTCAGGGTCGAATCCTACGAGCAGTACTTC
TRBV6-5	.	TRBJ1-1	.	CASSYSGGHTEAFF	TGTGCCAGCAGTTACTCGGGCGGGCACACTGAAGCTTTCTTT
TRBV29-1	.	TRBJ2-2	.	CSGGRNTGELFF	TGCAGCGGTGGACGGAACACCGGGGAGCTGTTTTTT
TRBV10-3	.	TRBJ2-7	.	CAISESLGGSYEQYF	TGTGCCATCAGTGAGTCGTTGGGGGGATCCTACGAGCAGTACTTC
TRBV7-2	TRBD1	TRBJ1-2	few	CASSLEGQGGYGYTF	TGTGCCAGCAGCTTAGAGGGACAGGGAGGCTATGGCTACACCTTC
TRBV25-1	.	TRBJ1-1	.	CASSKGSGLNTEAFF	TGTGCCAGCAGTAAGGGCAGTGGCCTAAACACTGAAGCTTTCTTT
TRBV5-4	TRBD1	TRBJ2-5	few	CASSAQGGGETQYF	TGTGCCAGCAGCGCACAGGGGGGCGGGGAGACCCAGTACTTC
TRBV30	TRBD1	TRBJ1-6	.	CAWSVGTGRGSPLHF	TGTGCCTGGAGTGTCGGGACAGGAAGGGGATCACCCCTCCACTTT
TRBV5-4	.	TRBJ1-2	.	CASSLAGPGGYGYTF	TGTGCCAGCAGCTTGGCTGGGCCTGGGGGCTATGGCTACACCTTC
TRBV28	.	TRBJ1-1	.	CASSFLGRSTEAFF	TGTGCCAGCAGTTTTCTCGGCAGGAGCACTGAAGCTTTCTTT
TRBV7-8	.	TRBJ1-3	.	CASSPRGSGNTIYF	TGTGCCAGCAGCCCCAGGGGCTCTGGAAACACCATATATTTT
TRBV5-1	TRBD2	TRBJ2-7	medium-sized	CASSPWTSGSSYEQYF	TGCGCCAGCAGCCCCTGGACTAGCGGGAGCTCCTACGAGCAGTACTTC
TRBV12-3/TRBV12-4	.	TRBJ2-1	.	CASSWGTGHEQFF	TGTGCCAGCAGTTGGGGCACAGGGCATGAGCAGTTCTTC
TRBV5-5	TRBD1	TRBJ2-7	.	CASSWTGTVEQYF	TGTGCCAGCAGCTGGACAGGGACGGTCGAGCAGTACTTC
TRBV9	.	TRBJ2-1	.	CASSVGVGSSYNEQFF	TGTGCCAGCAGCGTAGGTGTGGGGAGCTCCTACAATGAGCAGTTCTTC
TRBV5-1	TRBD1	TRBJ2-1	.	CASSLAMTGKSYNEQFF	TGCGCCAGCAGCTTGGCCATGACAGGGAAATCTTACAATGAGCAGTTCTTC
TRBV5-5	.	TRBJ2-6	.	CASSRRNSGANVLTF	TGTGCCAGCAGCCGACGGAACTCTGGGGCCAACGTCCTGACTTTC
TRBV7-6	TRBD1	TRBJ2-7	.	CASSLARDRGPTYEQYF	TGTGCCAGCAGCTTAGCGCGGGACAGGGGACCGACCTACGAGCAGTACTTC
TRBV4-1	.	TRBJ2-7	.	CASSQDSWGASSYEQYF	TGCGCCAGCAGCCAAGACTCGTGGGGGGCTAGCTCCTACGAGCAGTACTTC
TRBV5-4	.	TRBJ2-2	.	CASSSSSGGGTGELFF	TGTGCCAGCAGCTCTTCTAGCGGAGGGGGGACCGGGGAGCTGTTTTTT
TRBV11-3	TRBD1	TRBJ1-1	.	CASSNRGGDTEAFF	TGTGCCAGCAGCAACAGGGGAGGGGACACTGAAGCTTTCTTT
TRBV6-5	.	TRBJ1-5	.	CASSPGGARNQPQHF	TGTGCCAGCAGTCCCGGGGGGGCACGCAATCAGCCCCAGCATTTT